This T cell receptor beta chain originates from a study of blood T cells in healthy people across ages. Germline V gene lookup returns CDR1 MNHEY and CDR2 SMNVEV (reference sequence). This CDR3 spans 14 amino acids. The V segment lost 4 bases and the J segment 8 bases; nucleotides outside the gene matches: 4. Findings and caveats of the study: Estimates of diversity drawn from one million T cells were considered underestimates. Per-million-T-cell TCR beta diversity fell roughly linearly with age.

Caucasian, healthy and from Russia, the donors were aged between about 6 and 100. With regard to this clonotype: Its matching antigen is unknown.

A second PCR, run for about 6 to 12 cycles, used a sample-barcoded 5' primer plus a J-beta primer mix. A single record per CDR3 protein comes from TCRdb applying MiXCR to the 5' RACE reads. The sample yields almost 800,000 distinct CDR3 sequences, 58% seen once. V usage is TRBV27 and J usage is TRBJ2-1; TRBD2 agrees at 11 bases. Sequencing was performed on blood. The receptor was derived from a man aged 30 to 39 in good health. Here the CDR3 DNA reads TGTGCCAGCAGTTCGGGACTAGCGGTCTATGAGCAGTTCTTC. Protein: CASSSGLAVYEQFF.